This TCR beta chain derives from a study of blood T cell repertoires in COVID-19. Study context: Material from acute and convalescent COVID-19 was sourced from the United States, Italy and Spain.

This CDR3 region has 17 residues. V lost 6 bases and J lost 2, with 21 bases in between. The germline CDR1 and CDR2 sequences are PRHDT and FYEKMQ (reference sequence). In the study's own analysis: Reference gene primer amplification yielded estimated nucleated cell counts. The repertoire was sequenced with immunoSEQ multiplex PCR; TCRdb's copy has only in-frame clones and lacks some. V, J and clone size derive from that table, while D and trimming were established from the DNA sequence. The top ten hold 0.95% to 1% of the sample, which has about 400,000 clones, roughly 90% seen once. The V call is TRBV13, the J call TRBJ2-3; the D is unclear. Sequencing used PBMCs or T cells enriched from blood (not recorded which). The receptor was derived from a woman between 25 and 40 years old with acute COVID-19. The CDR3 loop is CASSRTSSSANTDTQYF. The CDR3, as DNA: TGTGCCAGCAGTCGCACGTCGTCTAGTGCGAACACAGATACGCAGTATTTT.